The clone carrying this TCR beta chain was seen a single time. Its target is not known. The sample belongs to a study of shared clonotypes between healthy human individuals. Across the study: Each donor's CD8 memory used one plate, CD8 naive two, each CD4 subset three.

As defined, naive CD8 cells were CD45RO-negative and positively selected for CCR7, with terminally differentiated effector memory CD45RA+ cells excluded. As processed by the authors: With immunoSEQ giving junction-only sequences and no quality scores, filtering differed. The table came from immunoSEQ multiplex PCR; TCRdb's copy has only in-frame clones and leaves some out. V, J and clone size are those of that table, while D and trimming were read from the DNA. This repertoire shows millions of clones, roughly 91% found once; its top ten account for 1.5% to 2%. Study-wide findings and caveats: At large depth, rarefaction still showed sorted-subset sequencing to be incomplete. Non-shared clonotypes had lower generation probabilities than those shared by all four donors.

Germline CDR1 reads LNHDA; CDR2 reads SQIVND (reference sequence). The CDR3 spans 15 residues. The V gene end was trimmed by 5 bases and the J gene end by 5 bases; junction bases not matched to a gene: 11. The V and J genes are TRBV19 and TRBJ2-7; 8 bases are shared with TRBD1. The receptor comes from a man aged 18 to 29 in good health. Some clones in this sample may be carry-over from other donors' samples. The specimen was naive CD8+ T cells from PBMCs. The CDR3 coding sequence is TGTGCCAGTAGTCTATCCTATTACAGGGGGAACGAGCAGTACTTC. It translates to CASSLSYYRGNEQYF. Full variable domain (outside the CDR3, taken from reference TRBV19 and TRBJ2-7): DGGITQSPKYLFRKEGQNVTLSCEQNLNHDAMYWYRQDPGQGLRLIYYSQIVNDFQKGDIAEGYSVSREKKESFPLTVTSAQKNPTAFYLCASSLSYYRGNEQYFGPGTRLTVT.